The 23 T cell receptor beta chains listed next were all sequenced from one sample in a study of breast tumors, draining lymph nodes, adjacent tissues. Samples came from axillary lymph nodes draining the breast cancer. TCRdb passed the multiplex PCR reads through MiXCR, listing each CDR3 protein once. The sample carries 100,000 to 150,000 distinct CDR3 sequences, around 22% recorded once. Specimen: axillary lymph node tissue. These receptor sequences come from a female donor with breast cancer. Some clones in this sample may be carry-over from other donors' samples.

In its sample, this clonotype was seen many times. V is TRBV20-1 and J is TRBJ2-7; D not resolved. V lost 0 bases, J lost 0 bases, and 9 bases lay in between. The V gene's germline CDR1 is DFQATT and CDR2 SNEGSKA (reference sequence). The CDR3 has 14 residues. The CDR3 DNA follows: TGCAGTGCTAGAGATCCCCAGAGCTCCTACGAGCAGTACTTC. Translation gives CSARDPQSSYEQYF.

This clonotype showed up many times. This chain links TRBV13 with TRBJ2-1, with 11 positions matching TRBD2. The CDR3 runs 14 residues. Trimming removed 6 bases from V and 9 bases from J; junction bases left unmatched: 7. The germline V gene encodes CDR1 PRHDT and CDR2 FYEKMQ (reference sequence). The CDR3 DNA is TGTGCCAGCAGGGATAGCGGGAGGGCCGGTGAGCAGTTCTTC. Translated, it gives CASRDSGRAGEQFF.

This clonotype was seen ten or more times. V is TRBV5-1 and J is TRBJ2-7; 11 bases line up with TRBD2. J was trimmed by 7 bases and V by 0 bases; bases with no gene match: 6. CDR1 and CDR2 from the germline V gene are SGHRS and YFSETQ. CDR3 length equals 15 residues. The CDR3 nucleotides are TGCGCCAGCAGCTTGGTCCTAGCGGGAGGTGGTGAGCAGTACTTC. As protein: CASSLVLAGGGEQYF.

This clonotype turned up a few times. V is TRBV3-1 and J is TRBJ2-5, with TRBD2 matching over 9 bases. Per the germline V gene, CDR1 is LGHDT and CDR2 is YNNKEL (reference sequence). The length of the CDR3 is 13 residues. Trimming at V came to 4 bases and at J to 5 bases, leaving 2 bases not matched to a gene. CDR3 DNA: TGTGCCAGCAGCCGCGGGGGGGTGGAGACCCAGTACTTC. Translated: CASSRGGVETQYF.

This chain uses TRBV25-1 with TRBJ2-1; D remains unclear. The V gene lost 2 bases and the J gene lost 4 bases, with 6 bases spanning the gap. The CDR3 is made up of 13 amino acids. Germline V lookup: CDR1 MGHDK, CDR2 SYGVNS. The CDR3 loop is CASSEQGYNEQFF. In DNA, the CDR3 is TGTGCCAGCAGTGAACAAGGTTACAATGAGCAGTTCTTC.

This clonotype was counted only a few times. The rearrangement links TRBV18 to TRBJ1-2; 7 nucleotides align to TRBD1. Per germline, CDR1 KGHSH and CDR2 LQKENI. The V and J ends lost 0 bases and 5 bases, in that order; junction bases with no gene match: 3. The CDR3 is 14 amino acids. The CDR3 loop reads CASSPPVTGYGYTF. For the CDR3, the DNA is TGTGCCAGCTCACCACCGGTGACAGGGTATGGCTACACCTTC.

This clonotype has at least ten counts. The J gene is TRBJ2-1, the V gene TRBV25-1; 11 bases are a match to TRBD2. This CDR3 is 16 amino acids long. Germline CDR1 reads MGHDK; CDR2 reads SYGVNS. The V and J ends lost 2 bases and 8 bases, in that order; junction bases with no gene match: 8. The CDR3 is CASSEARLAGRDEQFF. The CDR3 DNA follows: TGTGCCAGCAGTGAAGCGCGACTAGCGGGAAGGGATGAGCAGTTCTTC.

The chain joins TRBV11-2 to TRBJ2-2; 12 bases match TRBD2. This CDR3 comprises 20 residues. Per the germline V gene, CDR1 is SGHAT and CDR2 is FQNNGV. V lost 4 bases to trimming and J lost 0 bases; unmatched junction nucleotides: 12. CDR3 in amino acids: CASSSLKGLAGPANTGELFF. The CDR3 DNA reads as TGTGCCAGCAGCTCTTTAAAGGGACTAGCGGGCCCCGCGAACACCGGGGAGCTGTTTTTT. Combining the CDR3 with reference TRBV11-2 and TRBJ2-2 gives the whole variable domain EAGVAQSPRYKIIEKRQSVAFWCNPISGHATLYWYQQILGQGPKLLIQFQNNGVVDDSQLPKDRFSAERLKGVDSTLKIQPAKLEDSAVYLCASSSLKGLAGPANTGELFFGEGSRLTVL.

This clonotype was observed a handful of times. Possible read error: a much larger clone is one base away. This chain connects TRBV20-1 to TRBJ2-3, with 10 bases matching TRBD2. The CDR3 has 14 residues. The germline V gene has CDR1 DFQATT and CDR2 SNEGSKA (reference sequence). CDR3 sequence reads: CGAPLAGVVDTQYF. The CDR3, as DNA: TGCGGTGCCCCCCTAGCGGGAGTAGTGGATACGCAGTATTTT.

Concerning this clonotype itself: This may stem from a read error, because a much larger clone lies one nucleotide away. This chain uses TRBV7-6 with TRBJ2-2; 10 bases align to TRBD1. Germline assignment: CDR1 SGHVS and CDR2 FNYEAQ. The CDR3 totals 19 residues. CDR3 coding DNA: TGTGTCAGCAGCCGGGACAGGGGACTACTAGCGTCCAACACCGGGGAGCTGTTTTTT. This gives the protein CVSSRDRGLLASNTGELFF.

This clonotype was recorded at least ten times. The chain has TRBV4-3 and TRBJ2-6, with D perhaps matching TRBD1 or TRBD2 (5 bases each). This CDR3 has 20 residues. The V end was cut by 1 base, the J end by 1 base, with 20 bases between. Germline V CDR1 and CDR2: LGHNA, YSLEER. CDR3 bases: TGCGCCAGCAGCCAAGGTACGGACTGGCAGGGATTATCTGGGGCCAACGTCCTGACTTTC. Protein product: CASSQGTDWQGLSGANVLTF.

Points on this clonotype: Relative to the germline gene, one junction end is altered; a read error may explain this. V gene TRBV7-6 combines with J gene TRBJ2-5; 9 bases agree with TRBD1. Germline-derived CDR1 and CDR2 are SGHVS and FNYEAQ. CDR3 length: 18 residues. The CDR3 DNA is TGTGCCAGCAGCTCCTGGGACAGGGAGGGGGTTCGGCAAGAGGCCCAGCACTTC. Translation gives CASSSWDREGVRQEAQHF.

This clonotype was found many times. The chain is built from TRBV7-9 and TRBJ2-7; D unclear. The germline V gene has CDR1 SEHNR and CDR2 FQNEAQ (reference sequence). This CDR3 has 15 residues. Trimming shortened V by 1 base and J by 3 bases, and 13 bases separated the two germline ends. For the CDR3, the DNA is TGTGCCAGCAGCTTAGAGGACGGAGCCCTCTACGAGCAGTACTTC. Protein: CASSLEDGALYEQYF.

This clonotype was observed many times. This sequence joins TRBV4-1 and TRBJ2-5; TRBD2 agrees at 7 bases. The V gene end was trimmed by 4 bases and the J gene end by 5 bases; junction bases not matched to a gene: 7. CDR1 and CDR2 from the germline V gene are MGHRA and YSYEKL. This CDR3 contains 14 residues. The CDR3 nucleotides read TGCGCCAGCAGCCCGCGGGAGAGGGGTGAGACCCAGTACTTC. Protein sequence: CASSPRERGETQYF.

A remark on this clonotype: A much larger clonotype is one base distant, so this may be a read error. This chain connects TRBV12-3 or TRBV12-4 to TRBJ2-5, with 11 bases aligning to TRBD1. The CDR3 is made up of 15 amino acids. This CDR3 reads CAGRGTGGVQETQYF. CDR3 bases: TGTGCCGGCAGGGGGACAGGGGGGGTTCAAGAGACCCAGTACTTC.

This clonotype has at least ten counts. V and J are TRBV12-3 or TRBV12-4 and TRBJ2-5; D gene uncertain. This CDR3 is 12 amino acids long. V dropped 3 bases and J dropped 2 bases, with 4 bases sitting between them. The CDR3 DNA reads TGTGCCAGCAGTTTCTGGCAAGAGACCCAGTACTTC. It encodes CASSFWQETQYF.

Notes on this clonotype: This may come from a read error, since a much larger clone is one base off. V gene TRBV7-9 combines with J gene TRBJ1-5, with 8 bases that match TRBD1. This CDR3 is 15 amino acids long. Per the germline V gene, CDR1 is SEHNR and CDR2 is FQNEAQ (reference sequence). CDR3 region: CASSSQGAGNQPRHF. CDR3 nucleotide sequence: TGTGCCAGCAGCTCCCAGGGGGCCGGCAATCAGCCCCGGCATTTT.

The table lists this clonotype with many counts. CDR3: CASSGGSLYEQYF. The CDR3, as DNA: TGTGCCAGCAGTGGGGGGTCTCTCTACGAGCAGTACTTC. V gene TRBV6-2 or TRBV6-3 combines with J gene TRBJ2-7; perhaps TRBD2 as D (6 bases). V lost 5 bases to trimming and J lost 3 bases, with 11 bases between them. The germline V gene has CDR1 MNHEY and CDR2 SVGEGT. The CDR3 extends over 13 amino acids.

This clonotype was picked up many times. V gene TRBV4-3 combines with J gene TRBJ2-1, with TRBD1 identical over 8 bases. The V gene's germline CDR1 is LGHNA and CDR2 YSLEER. The V and J ends lost 4 bases and 5 bases, in that order; junction bases with no gene match: 10. The CDR3 totals 16 residues. The CDR3 loop reads CASSRSEGQEDNEQFF. CDR3 in DNA: TGCGCCAGCAGCCGGAGTGAGGGACAGGAGGACAATGAGCAGTTCTTC.

On this clonotype: In this CDR3 the conserved last residue, phenylalanine or tryptophan, is missing, so a read error is likely. This sequence joins TRBV15 and TRBJ2-7; TRBD2 matches 8 bases. CDR1 is LNHNV, CDR2 YYDKDF, per germline (reference sequence). The CDR3 has 14 residues. CDR3 protein: CATSRSGRGYEQYL. CDR3 DNA: TGTGCCACTAGCAGGAGCGGGAGAGGCTACGAGCAGTACCTC.

With respect to this clonotype: Just one base apart from a much larger clone, this may be a read error. V gene TRBV7-9 combines with J gene TRBJ1-2; tentatively, D is TRBD1 (6 bases). V lost 8 bases, J lost 6 bases, and 28 bases lay in between. CDR3 length equals 17 residues. The germline gives CDR1 SEHNR, CDR2 FQNEAQ (reference sequence). In DNA, the CDR3 is TGTGCCAGCGGCACGAGGGGGGGTGGAACAGGGTATCATGGCTACACCTTC. Residues: CASGTRGGGTGYHGYTF. Drawing the rest from reference TRBV7-9 and TRBJ1-2, the complete variable domain is DTGVSQNPRHKITKRGQNVTFRCDPISEHNRLYWYRQTLGQGPEFLTYFQNEAQLEKSRLLSDRFSAERPKGSFSTLEIQRTEQGDSAMYLCASGTRGGGTGYHGYTFGSGTRLTVV.

With regard to this clonotype: A single base separates this from a much larger clone, so it may be a read error. J is TRBJ2-5 and V is TRBV6-1, with TRBD1 matching over 12 bases. Germline CDR1 and CDR2: MNHNS and SASEGT. J gave up 9 bases and V 6 bases, and 8 bases lay outside the gene matches. The CDR3 extends over 14 amino acids. For the CDR3, the DNA is TGTGCCAGCAGACCGGGACAGGGGGCGGAGGCCCAGTACTTC. It encodes CASRPGQGAEAQYF.

The chain links TRBV11-2 to TRBJ2-7; TRBD2 aligns across 12 bases. Germline values: CDR1 SGHAT, CDR2 FQNNGV. The CDR3 spans 15 residues. The V segment lost 0 bases and the J segment 4 bases; nucleotides outside the gene matches: 1. In DNA form, the CDR3 reads TGTGCCAGCAGCTTAGAGGGACTAGCGGGTTACGAGCAGTACTTC. Translating gives CASSLEGLAGYEQYF.